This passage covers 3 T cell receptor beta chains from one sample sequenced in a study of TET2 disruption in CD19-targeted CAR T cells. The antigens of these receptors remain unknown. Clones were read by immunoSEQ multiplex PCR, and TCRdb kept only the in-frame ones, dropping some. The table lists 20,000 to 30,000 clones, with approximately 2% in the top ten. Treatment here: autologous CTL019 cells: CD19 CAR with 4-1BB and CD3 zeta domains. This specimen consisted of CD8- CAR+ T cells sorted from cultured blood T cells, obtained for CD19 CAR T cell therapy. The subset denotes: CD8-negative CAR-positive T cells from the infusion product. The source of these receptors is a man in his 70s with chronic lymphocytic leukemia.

The covered CDR3 bases are TGTGCCAGCAGCTTGGTGGCTAGAGGTGGCATAGATACG. Its translation is CASSLVARGGIDT. The full CDR3 reads CASSLVARGGIDTQYF. The chain carries TRBV5-4 and TRBJ2-3; D ambiguous. The CDR3 is cut off 3 residues early in the read; its end comes from the germline J gene. V lost 0 bases and J 5 bases, leaving 16 bases between the germline ends. The CDR3 length is 16 residues. Germline V lookup: CDR1 SGHNT, CDR2 YYREEE (reference sequence). Full variable domain (outside the CDR3, taken from reference TRBV5-4 and TRBJ2-3): ETGVTQSPTHLIKTRGQQVTLRCSSQSGHNTVSWYQQALGQGPQFIFQYYREEENGRGNFPPRFSGLQFPNYSSELNVNALELDDSALYLCASSLVARGGIDTQYFGPGTRLTVL.

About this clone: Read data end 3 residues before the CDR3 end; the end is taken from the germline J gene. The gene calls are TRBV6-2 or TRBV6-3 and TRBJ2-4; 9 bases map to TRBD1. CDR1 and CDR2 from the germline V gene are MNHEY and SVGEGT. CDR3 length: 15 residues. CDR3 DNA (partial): TGTGCCAGCAGTACGCCACAGGGGGCTAAGGAGACT. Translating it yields CASSTPQGAKET. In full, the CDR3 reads CASSTPQGAKETQYF.

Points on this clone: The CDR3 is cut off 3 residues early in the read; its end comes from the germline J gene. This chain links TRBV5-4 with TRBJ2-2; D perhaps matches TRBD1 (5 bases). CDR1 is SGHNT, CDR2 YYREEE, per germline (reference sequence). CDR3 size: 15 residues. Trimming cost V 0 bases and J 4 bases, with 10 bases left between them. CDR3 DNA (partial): TGTGCCAGCAGCTTGGGTGGGGCTCTCACCGGGGAG. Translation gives CASSLGGALTGE. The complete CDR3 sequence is CASSLGGALTGELFF. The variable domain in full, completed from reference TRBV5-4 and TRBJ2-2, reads ETGVTQSPTHLIKTRGQQVTLRCSSQSGHNTVSWYQQALGQGPQFIFQYYREEENGRGNFPPRFSGLQFPNYSSELNVNALELDDSALYLCASSLGGALTGELFFGEGSRLTVL.